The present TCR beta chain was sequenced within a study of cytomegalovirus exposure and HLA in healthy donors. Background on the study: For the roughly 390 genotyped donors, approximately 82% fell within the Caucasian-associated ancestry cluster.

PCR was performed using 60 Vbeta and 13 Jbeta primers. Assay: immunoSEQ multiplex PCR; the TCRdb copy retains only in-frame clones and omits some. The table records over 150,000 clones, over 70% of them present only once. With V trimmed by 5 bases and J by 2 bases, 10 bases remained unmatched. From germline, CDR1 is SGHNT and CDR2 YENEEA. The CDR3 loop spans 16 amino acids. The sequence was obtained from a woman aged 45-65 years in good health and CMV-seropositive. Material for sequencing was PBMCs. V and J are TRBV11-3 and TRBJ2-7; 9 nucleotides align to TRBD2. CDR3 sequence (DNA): TGTGCCAGCAGCCGTGGGGGCGGGGGGGCGGCCTACGAGCAGTACTTC. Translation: CASSRGGGGAAYEQYF.